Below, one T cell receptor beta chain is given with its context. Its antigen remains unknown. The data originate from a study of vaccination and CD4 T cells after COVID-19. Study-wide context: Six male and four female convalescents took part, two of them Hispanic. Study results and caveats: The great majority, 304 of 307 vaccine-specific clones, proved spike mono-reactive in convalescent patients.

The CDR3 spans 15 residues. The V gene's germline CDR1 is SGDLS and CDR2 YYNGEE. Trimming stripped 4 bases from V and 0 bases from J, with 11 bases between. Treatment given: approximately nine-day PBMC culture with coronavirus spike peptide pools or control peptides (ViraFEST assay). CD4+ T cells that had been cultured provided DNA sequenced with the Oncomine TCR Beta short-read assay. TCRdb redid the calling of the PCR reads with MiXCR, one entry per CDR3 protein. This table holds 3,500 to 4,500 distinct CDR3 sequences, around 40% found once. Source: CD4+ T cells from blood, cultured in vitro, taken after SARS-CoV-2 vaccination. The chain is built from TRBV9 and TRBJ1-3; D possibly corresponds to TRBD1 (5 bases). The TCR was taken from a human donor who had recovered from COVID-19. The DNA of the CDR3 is TGTGCCAGCAGCACAAGGGACTTCTCTGGAAACACCATATATTTT. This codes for CASSTRDFSGNTIYF.